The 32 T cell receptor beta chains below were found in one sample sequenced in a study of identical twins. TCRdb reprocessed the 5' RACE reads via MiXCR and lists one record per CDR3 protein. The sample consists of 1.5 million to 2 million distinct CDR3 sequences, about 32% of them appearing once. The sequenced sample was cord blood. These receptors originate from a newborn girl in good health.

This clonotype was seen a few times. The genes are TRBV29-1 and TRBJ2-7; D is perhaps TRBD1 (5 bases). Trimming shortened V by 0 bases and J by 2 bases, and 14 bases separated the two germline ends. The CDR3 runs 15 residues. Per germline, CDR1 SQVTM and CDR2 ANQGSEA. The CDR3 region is CSVEDLYGATYEQYF. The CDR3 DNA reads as TGCAGCGTTGAAGATCTTTATGGGGCAACCTACGAGCAGTACTTC.

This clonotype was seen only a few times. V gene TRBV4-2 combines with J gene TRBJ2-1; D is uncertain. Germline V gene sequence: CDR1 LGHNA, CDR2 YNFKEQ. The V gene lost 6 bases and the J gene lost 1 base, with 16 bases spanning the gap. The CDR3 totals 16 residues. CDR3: CASSLNQLASYNEQFF. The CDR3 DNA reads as TGTGCCAGCAGTCTTAACCAACTGGCGTCCTACAATGAGCAGTTCTTC.

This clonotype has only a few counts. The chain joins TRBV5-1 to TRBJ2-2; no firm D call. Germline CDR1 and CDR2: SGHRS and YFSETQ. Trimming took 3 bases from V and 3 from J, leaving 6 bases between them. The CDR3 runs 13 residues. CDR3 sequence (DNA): TGCGCCAGCAGCTCGGACCACACCGGGGAGCTGTTTTTT. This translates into CASSSDHTGELFF. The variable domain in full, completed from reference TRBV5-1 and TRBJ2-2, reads KAGVTQTPRYLIKTRGQQVTLSCSPISGHRSVSWYQQTPGQGLQFLFEYFSETQRNKGNFPGRFSGRQFSNSRSEMNVSTLELGDSALYLCASSSDHTGELFFGEGSRLTVL.

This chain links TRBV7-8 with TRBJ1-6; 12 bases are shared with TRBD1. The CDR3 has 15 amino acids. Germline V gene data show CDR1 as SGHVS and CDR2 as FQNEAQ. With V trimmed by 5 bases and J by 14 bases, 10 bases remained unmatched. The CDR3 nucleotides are TGTGCCAGCAGCCGTTGGGGGACAGGGGGCATGGCCCTCCACTTT. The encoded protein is CASSRWGTGGMALHF. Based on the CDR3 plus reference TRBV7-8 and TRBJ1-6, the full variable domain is GAGVSQSPRYKVAKRGQDVALRCDPISGHVSLFWYQQALGQGPEFLTYFQNEAQLDKSGLPSDRFFAERPEGSVSTLKIQRTQQEDSAVYLCASSRWGTGGMALHFGNGTRLTVT.

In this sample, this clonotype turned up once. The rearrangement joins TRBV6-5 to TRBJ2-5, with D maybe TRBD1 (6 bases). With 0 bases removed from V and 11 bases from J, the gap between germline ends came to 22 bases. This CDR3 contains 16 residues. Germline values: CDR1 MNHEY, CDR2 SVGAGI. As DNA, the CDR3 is TGTGCCAGCAGTTACTCAGTTAATAGCAGGGGCAATGAGCAGTACTTC. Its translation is CASSYSVNSRGNEQYF.

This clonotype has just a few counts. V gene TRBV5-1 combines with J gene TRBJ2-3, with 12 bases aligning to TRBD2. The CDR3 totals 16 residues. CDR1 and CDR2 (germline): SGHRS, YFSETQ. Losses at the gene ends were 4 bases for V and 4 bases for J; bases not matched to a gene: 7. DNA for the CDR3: TGCGCCAGCAGCCTAGGACTAGCGGGAAATGCAGATACGCAGTATTTT. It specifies CASSLGLAGNADTQYF.

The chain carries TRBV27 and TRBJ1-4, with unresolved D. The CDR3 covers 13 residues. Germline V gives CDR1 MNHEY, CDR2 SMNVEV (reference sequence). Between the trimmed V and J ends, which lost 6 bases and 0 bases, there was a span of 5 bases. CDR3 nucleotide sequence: TGTGCCAGCAGAGGAACAACTAATGAAAAACTGTTTTTT. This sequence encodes CASRGTTNEKLFF.

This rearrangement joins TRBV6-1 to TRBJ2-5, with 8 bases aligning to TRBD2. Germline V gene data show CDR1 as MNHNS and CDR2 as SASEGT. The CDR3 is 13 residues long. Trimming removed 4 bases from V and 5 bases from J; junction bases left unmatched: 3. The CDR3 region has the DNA TGTGCCAGCAGTGGACTAGCGACCGAGACCCAGTACTTC. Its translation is CASSGLATETQYF.

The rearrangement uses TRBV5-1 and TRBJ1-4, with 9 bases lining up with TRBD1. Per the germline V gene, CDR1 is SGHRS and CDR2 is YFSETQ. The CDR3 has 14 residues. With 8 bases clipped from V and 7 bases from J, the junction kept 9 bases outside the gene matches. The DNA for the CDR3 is TGCGCCAGTAGACAGGGGGTTCGGGGTGAAAAACTGTTTTTT. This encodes CASRQGVRGEKLFF.

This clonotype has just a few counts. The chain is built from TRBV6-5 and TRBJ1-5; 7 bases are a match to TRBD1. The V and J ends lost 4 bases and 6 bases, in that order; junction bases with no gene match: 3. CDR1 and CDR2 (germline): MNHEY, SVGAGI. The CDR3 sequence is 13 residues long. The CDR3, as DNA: TGTGCCAGCAGTTTGACAGGGATTCAGCCCCAGCATTTT. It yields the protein CASSLTGIQPQHF.

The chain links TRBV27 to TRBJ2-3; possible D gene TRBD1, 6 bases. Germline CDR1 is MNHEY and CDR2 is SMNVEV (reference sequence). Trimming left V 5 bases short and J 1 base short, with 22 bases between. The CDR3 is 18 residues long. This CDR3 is CASSPNYRVERGTDTQYF. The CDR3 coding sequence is TGTGCCAGCAGTCCAAACTACAGGGTGGAGAGGGGCACAGATACGCAGTATTTT.

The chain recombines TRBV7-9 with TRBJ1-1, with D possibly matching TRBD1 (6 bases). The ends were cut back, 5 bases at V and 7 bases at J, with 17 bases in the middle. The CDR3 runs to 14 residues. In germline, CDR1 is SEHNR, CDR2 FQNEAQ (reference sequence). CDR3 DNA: TGTGCCAGCAGCCCCTACTCCAAACAGGGTGAAGCTTTCTTT. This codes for CASSPYSKQGEAFF.

The DNA for the CDR3 is TGTGCCAGCAGCTTGGTTCCGGGGGGGAATGGCTACACCTTC. It encodes CASSLVPGGNGYTF. The chain carries TRBV5-6 and TRBJ1-2; D is perhaps TRBD1 (5 bases). CDR1 SGHDT and CDR2 YYEEEE come from the germline V gene. Trimming removed 0 bases at V and 6 bases at J, with 12 bases between. The CDR3 has 14 amino acids.

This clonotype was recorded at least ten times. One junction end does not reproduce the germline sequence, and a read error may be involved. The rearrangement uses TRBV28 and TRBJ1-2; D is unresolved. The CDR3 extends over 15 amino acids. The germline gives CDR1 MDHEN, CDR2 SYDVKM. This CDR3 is CASSLDAGSNYGYTF. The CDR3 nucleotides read TGTGCCAGCAGTTTAGATGCGGGGTCCAACTACGGCTACACCTTC.

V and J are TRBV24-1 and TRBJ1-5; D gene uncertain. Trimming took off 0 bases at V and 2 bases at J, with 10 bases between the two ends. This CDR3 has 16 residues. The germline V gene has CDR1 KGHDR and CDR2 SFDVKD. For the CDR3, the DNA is TGTGCCACCAGTGATTTGGGCCCAAGAGGCAATCAGCCCCAGCATTTT. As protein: CATSDLGPRGNQPQHF.

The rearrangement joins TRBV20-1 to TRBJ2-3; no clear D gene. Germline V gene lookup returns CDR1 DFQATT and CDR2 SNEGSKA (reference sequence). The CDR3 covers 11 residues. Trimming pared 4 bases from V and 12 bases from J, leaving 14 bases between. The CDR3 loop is CSAKAERPQYF. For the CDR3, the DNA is TGCAGTGCTAAGGCGGAGCGCCCCCAGTATTTT.

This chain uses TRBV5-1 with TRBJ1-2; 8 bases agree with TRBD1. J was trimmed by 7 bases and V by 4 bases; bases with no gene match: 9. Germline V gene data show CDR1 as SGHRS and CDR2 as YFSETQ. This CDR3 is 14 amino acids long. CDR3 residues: CASSPQAGGSGYTF. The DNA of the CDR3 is TGCGCCAGCAGCCCCCAGGCAGGGGGCTCTGGCTACACCTTC.

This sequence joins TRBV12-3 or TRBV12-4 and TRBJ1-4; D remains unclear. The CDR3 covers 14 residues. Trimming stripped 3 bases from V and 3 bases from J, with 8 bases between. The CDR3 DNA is TGTGCCAGCAGTTTCGTCCTTTCTAATGAAAAACTGTTTTTT. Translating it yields CASSFVLSNEKLFF.

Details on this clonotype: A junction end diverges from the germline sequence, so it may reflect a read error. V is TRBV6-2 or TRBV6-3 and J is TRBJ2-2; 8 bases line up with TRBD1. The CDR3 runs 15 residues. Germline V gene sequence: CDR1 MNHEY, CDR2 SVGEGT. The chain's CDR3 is CASRGQGTNTGGLFF. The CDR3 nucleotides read TGTGCCAGCAGAGGACAGGGTACGAACACCGGGGGGCTGTTTTTT.

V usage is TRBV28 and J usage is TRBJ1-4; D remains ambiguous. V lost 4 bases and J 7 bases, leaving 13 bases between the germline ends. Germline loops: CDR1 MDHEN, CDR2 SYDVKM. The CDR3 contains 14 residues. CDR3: CASSSGSVTEKLFF. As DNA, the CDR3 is TGTGCCAGCAGTTCCGGCAGTGTGACTGAAAAACTGTTTTTT.

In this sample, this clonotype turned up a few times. The DNA of the CDR3 is TGTGCCATCAGTGGGTCGGGAGCCAATCAGCCCCAGCATTTT. It specifies CAISGSGANQPQHF. The chain uses TRBV10-3 and TRBJ1-5; D unclear. Trimming shortened V by 4 bases and J by 3 bases, and 10 bases separated the two germline ends. The CDR3 has 14 amino acids. Germline CDR1 and CDR2: ENHRY and SYGVKD.

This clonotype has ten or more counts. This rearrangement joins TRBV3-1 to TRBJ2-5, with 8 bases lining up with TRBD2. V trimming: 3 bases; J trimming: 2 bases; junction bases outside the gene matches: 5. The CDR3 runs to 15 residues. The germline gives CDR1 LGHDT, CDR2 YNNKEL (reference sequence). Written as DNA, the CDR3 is TGTGCCAGCAGCCAGCCTAGCGGGTTACAAGAGACCCAGTACTTC. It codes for CASSQPSGLQETQYF.

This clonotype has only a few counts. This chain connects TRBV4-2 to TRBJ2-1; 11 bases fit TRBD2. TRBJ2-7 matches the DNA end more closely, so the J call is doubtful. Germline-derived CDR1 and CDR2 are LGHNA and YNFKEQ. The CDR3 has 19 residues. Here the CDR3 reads CASSQEASGGSSSYNEQYF. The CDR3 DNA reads TGTGCCAGCAGCCAAGAGGCTAGCGGGGGGAGTAGCTCCTACAATGAGCAGTACTTC.

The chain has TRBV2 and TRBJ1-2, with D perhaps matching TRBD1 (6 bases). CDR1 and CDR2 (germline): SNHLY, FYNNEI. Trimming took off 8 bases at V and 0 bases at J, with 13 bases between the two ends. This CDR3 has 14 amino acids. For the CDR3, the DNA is TGTGCCAGCTTTCAGGGGTTAGCTAACTATGGCTACACCTTC. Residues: CASFQGLANYGYTF.

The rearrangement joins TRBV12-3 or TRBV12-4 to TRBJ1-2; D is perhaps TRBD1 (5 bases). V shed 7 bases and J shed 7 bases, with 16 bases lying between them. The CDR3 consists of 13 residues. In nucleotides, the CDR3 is TGTGCCAGCACCGACTCTCCCAGGGCTGGCTACACCTTC. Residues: CASTDSPRAGYTF.

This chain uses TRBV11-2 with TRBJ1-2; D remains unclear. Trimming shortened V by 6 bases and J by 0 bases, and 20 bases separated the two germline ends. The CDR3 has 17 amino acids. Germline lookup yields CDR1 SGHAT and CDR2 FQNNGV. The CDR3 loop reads CASRLSGQFLANYGYTF. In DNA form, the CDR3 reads TGTGCCAGCAGATTAAGCGGCCAATTCTTAGCTAACTATGGCTACACCTTC.

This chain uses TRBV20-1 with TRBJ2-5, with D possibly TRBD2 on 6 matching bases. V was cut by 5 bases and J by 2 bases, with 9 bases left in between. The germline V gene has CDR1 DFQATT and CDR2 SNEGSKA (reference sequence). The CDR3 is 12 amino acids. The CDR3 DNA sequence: TGCAGTGCTCCTAGCGCACAAGAGACCCAGTACTTC. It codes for CSAPSAQETQYF.

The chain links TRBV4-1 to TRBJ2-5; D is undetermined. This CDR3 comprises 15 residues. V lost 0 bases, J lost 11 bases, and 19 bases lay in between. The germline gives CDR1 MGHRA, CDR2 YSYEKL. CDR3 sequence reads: CASSQEVLSYNEQYF. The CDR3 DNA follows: TGCGCCAGCAGCCAAGAAGTACTCTCCTACAATGAGCAGTACTTC.

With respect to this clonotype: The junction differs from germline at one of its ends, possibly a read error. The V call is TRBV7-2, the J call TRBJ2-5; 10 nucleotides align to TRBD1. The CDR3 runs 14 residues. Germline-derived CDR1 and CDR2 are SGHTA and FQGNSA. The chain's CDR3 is CAGSLPGQGETQYF. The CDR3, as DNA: TGTGCCGGCAGCCTTCCGGGACAGGGGGAGACCCAGTACTTC. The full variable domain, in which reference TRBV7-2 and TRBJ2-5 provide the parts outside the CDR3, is GAGVSQSPSNKVTEKGKDVELRCDPISGHTALYWYRQSLGQGLEFLIYFQGNSAPDKSGLPSDRFSAERTGGSVSTLTIQRTQQEDSAVYLCAGSLPGQGETQYFGPGTRLLVL.

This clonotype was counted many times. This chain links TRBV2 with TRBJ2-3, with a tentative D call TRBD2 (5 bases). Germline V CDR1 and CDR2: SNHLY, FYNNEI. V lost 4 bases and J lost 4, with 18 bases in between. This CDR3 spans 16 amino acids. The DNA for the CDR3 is TGTGCCAGCAGTGCCGAACCGGGGTTTAATGCAGATACGCAGTATTTT. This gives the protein CASSAEPGFNADTQYF.

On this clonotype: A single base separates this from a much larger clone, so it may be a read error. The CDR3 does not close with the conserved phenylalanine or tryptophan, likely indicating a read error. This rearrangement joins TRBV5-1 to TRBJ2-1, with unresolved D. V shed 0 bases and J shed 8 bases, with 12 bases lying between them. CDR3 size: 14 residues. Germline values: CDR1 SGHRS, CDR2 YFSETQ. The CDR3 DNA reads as TGCGCCAGCAGCTTGGAAGGGCGCGACGATGAGCAGTTCTTA. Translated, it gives CASSLEGRDDEQFL.

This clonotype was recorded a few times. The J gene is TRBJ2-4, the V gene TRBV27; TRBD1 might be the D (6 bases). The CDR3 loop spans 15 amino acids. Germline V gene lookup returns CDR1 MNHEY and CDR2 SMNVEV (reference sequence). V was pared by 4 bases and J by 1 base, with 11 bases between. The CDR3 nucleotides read TGTGCCAGCAGTTCCTATACAGGGGCCAAAAACATTCAGTACTTC. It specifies CASSSYTGAKNIQYF.